This record looks at one T cell receptor beta chain sequence and its context. In the authors' methods: The assay estimated nucleated cells by amplifying reference gene primers. Generated by immunoSEQ multiplex PCR, the TCRdb table keeps only in-frame clones and is missing some. D and trimming come from the DNA, and the V and J calls and clone size come from that table. This sample yields 150,000 to 200,000 clones, of which about 80% are seen a single time; roughly 2.6% belongs to the top ten. The sample belongs to a study of blood T cell repertoires in COVID-19. Turning to the study itself: The analysed material was cDNA or gDNA that came from T cells, B-cell-depleted T cells, or PBMCs.

Germline assignment: CDR1 MGHRA and CDR2 YSYEKL. Losses at the gene ends were 1 base for V and 1 base for J; bases not matched to a gene: 2. CDR3 length: 16 residues. V gene TRBV4-1 combines with J gene TRBJ2-5; 11 nucleotides align to TRBD2. Sequencing was carried out using peripheral blood. The clonotype originates from a human donor with acute or convalescent COVID-19. The donor label of this sample is uncertain. The CDR3 is CASSQVLAGGQETQYF. The CDR3 DNA follows: TGCGCCAGCAGCCAAGTCCTAGCGGGGGGCCAAGAGACCCAGTACTTC.